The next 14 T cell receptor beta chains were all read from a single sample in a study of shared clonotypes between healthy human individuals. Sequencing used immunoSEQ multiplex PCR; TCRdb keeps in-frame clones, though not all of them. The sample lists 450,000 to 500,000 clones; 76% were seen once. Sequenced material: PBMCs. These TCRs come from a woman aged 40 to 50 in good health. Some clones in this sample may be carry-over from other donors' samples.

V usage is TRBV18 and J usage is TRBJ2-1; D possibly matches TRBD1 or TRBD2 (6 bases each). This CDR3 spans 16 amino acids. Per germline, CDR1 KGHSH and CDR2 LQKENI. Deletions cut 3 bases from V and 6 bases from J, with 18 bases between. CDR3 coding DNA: TGTGCCAGCTCACCCCTGGACAGCGGGCGGGGCAATGAGCAGTTCTTC. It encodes CASSPLDSGRGNEQFF.

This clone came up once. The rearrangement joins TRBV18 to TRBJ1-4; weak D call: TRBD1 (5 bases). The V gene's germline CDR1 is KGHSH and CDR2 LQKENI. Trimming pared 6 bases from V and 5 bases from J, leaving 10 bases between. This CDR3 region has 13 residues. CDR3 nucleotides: TGTGCCAGCTCGGGGACGGAGAATGAAAAACTGTTTTTT. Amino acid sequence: CASSGTENEKLFF.

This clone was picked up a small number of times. The CDR3 here is CASSPTGGVNYGYTF. In nucleotides, the CDR3 is TGTGCCAGTAGTCCTACAGGGGGCGTCAACTATGGCTACACCTTC. This chain connects TRBV19 to TRBJ1-2; TRBD1 aligns across 9 bases. With 5 bases clipped from V and 2 bases from J, the junction kept 6 bases outside the gene matches. CDR1 LNHDA and CDR2 SQIVND come from the germline V gene (reference sequence). The CDR3 runs 15 residues.

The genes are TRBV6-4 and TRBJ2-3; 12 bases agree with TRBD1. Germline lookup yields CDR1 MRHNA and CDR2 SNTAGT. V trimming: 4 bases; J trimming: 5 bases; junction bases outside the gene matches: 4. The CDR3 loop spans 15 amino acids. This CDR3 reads CASSAGTGGRDTQYF. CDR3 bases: TGTGCCAGCAGTGCCGGGACAGGGGGCAGAGATACGCAGTATTTT.

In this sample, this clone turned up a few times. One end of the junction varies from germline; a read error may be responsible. The CDR3 protein is CASGLGQGITGELFF. For the CDR3, the DNA is TGTGCCAGCGGCTTAGGGCAGGGTATCACCGGGGAGCTGTTTTTT. The chain carries TRBV7-3 and TRBJ2-2, with a weak D call TRBD1 (5 bases). The CDR3 contains 15 residues. Germline V lookup: CDR1 SGHTA, CDR2 FQGTGA. Drawing the rest from reference TRBV7-3 and TRBJ2-2, the complete variable domain is GAGVSQTPSNKVTEKGKYVELRCDPISGHTALYWYRQSLGQGPEFLIYFQGTGAADDSGLPNDRFFAVRPEGSVSTLKIQRTERGDSAVYLCASGLGQGITGELFFGEGSRLTVL.

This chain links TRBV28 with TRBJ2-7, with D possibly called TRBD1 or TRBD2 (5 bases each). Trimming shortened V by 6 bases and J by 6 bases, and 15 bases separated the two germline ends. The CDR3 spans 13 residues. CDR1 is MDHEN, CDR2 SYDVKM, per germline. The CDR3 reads CASRPGPKREQYF. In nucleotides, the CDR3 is TGTGCCAGCAGGCCGGGACCCAAACGCGAGCAGTACTTC. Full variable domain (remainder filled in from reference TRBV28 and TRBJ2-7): DVKVTQSSRYLVKRTGEKVFLECVQDMDHENMFWYRQDPGLGLRLIYFSYDVKMKEKGDIPEGYSVSREKKERFSLILESASTNQTSMYLCASRPGPKREQYFGPGTRLTVT.

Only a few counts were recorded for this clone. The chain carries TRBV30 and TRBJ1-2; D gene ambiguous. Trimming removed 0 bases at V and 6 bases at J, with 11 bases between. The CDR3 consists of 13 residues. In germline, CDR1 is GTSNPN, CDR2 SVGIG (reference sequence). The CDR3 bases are TGTGCCTGGAGTGTACGGGTAGGGAATGGCTACACCTTC. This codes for CAWSVRVGNGYTF. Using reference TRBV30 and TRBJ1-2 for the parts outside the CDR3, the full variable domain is SQTIHQWPATLVQPVGSPLSLECTVEGTSNPNLYWYRQAAGRGLQLLFYSVGIGQISSEVPQNLSASRPQDRQFILSSKKLLLSDSGFYLCAWSVRVGNGYTFGSGTRLTVV.

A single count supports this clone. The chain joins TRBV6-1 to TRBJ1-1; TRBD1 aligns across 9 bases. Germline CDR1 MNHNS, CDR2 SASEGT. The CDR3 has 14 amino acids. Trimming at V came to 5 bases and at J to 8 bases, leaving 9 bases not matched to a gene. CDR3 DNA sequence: TGTGCCAGCAGTCCAATTCCAGGGACAGGGGAAGCTTTCTTT. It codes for CASSPIPGTGEAFF.

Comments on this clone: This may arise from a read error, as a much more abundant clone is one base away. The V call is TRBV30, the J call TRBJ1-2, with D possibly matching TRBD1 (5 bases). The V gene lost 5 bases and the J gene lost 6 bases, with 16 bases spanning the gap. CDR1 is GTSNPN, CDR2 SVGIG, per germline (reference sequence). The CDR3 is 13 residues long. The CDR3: CAWYTGARNGYTF. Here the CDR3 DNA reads TGTGCCTGGTACACCGGGGCGCGGAATGGCTACACCTTC. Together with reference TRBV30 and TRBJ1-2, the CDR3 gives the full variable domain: SQTIHQWPATLVQPVGSPLSLECTVEGTSNPNLYWYRQAAGRGLQLLFYSVGIGQISSEVPQNLSASRPQDRQFILSSKKLLLSDSGFYLCAWYTGARNGYTFGSGTRLTVV.

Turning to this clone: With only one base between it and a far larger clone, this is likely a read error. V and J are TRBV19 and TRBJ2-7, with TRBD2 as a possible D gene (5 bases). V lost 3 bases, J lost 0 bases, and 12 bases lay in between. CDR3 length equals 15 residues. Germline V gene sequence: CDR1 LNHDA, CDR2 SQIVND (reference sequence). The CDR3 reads CASSMTNGSSYEQYF. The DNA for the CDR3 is TGTGCCAGTAGTATGACTAACGGGTCCTCCTACGAGCAGTACTTC.

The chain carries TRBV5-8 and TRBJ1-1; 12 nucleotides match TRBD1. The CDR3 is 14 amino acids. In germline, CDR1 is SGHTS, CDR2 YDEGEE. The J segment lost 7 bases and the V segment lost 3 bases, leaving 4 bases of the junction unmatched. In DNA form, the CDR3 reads TGTGCCAGCAGCTGGGACAGGGGGCGGGGTGAAGCTTTCTTT. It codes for CASSWDRGRGEAFF. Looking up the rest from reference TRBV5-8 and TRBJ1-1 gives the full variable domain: EAGVTQSPTHLIKTRGQQATLRCSPISGHTSVYWYQQALGLGLQFLLWYDEGEERNRGNFPPRFSGRQFPNYSSELNVNALELEDSALYLCASSWDRGRGEAFFGQGTRLTVV.

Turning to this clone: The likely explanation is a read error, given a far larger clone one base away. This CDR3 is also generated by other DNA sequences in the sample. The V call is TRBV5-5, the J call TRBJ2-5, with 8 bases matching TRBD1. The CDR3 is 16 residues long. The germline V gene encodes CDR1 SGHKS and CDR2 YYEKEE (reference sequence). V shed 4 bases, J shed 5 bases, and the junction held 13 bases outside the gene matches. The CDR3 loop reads CASSQEAGTGGETQYF. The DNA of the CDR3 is TGTGCCAGCAGCCAAGAAGCCGGGACAGGCGGTGAGACCCAGTACTTC. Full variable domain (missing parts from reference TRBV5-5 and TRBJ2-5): DAGVTQSPTHLIKTRGQQVTLRCSPISGHKSVSWYQQVLGQGPQFIFQYYEKEERGRGNFPDRFSARQFPNYSSELNVNALLLGDSALYLCASSQEAGTGGETQYFGPGTRLLVL.

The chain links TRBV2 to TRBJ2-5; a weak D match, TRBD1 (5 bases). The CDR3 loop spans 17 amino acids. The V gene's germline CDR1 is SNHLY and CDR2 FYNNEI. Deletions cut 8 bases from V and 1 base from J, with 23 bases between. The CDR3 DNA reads TGTGCCAGCCGCCCCAGACCCACGACAGACCTCCAAGAGACCCAGTACTTC. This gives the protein CASRPRPTTDLQETQYF.

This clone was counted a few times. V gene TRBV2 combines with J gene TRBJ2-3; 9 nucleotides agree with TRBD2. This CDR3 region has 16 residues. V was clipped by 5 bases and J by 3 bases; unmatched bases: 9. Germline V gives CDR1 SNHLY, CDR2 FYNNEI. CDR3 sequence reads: CASSQISGSLTDTQYF. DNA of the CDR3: TGTGCCAGCAGTCAAATTAGCGGGAGTTTGACAGATACGCAGTATTTT.